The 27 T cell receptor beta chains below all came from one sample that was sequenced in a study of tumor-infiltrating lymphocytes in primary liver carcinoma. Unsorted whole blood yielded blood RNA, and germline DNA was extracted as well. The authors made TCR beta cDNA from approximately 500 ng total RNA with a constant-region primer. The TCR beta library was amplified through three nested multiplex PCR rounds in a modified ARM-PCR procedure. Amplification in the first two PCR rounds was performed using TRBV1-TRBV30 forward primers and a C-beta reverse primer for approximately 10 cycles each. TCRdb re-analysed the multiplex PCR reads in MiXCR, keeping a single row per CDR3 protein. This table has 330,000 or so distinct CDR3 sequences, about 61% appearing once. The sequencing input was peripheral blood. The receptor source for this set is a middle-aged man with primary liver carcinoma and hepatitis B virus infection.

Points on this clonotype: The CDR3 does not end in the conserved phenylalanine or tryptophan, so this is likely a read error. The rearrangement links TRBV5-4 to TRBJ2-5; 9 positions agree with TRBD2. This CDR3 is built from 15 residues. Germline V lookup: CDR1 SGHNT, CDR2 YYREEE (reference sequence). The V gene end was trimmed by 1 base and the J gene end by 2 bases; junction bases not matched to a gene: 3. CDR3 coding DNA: TGTGCCAGCAGCTTGCTAGCGGGGATACAAGAGACCCAGTACTTA. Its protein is CASSLLAGIQETQYL.

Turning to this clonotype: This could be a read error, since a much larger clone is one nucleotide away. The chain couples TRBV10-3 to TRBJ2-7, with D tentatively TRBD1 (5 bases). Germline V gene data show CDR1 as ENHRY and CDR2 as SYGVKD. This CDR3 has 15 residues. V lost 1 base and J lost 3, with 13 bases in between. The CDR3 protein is CAISELTELNYEQYF. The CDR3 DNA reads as TGTGCCATCAGTGAGTTGACAGAACTAAACTACGAGCAGTACTTC.

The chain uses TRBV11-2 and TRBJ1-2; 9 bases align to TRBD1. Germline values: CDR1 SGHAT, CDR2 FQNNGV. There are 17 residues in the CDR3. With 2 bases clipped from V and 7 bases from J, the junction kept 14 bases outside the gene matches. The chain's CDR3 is CASSLYLPGQGNCGYTF. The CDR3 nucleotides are TGTGCCAGCAGCTTATACTTACCGGGACAGGGAAATTGTGGCTACACCTTC.

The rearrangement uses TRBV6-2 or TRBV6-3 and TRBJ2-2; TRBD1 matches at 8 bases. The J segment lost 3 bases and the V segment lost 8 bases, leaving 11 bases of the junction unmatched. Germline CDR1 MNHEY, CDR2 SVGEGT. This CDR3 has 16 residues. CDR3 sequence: CASGPHVRGHTGELFF. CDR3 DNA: TGTGCCAGCGGACCCCATGTCAGGGGGCACACCGGGGAGCTGTTTTTT.

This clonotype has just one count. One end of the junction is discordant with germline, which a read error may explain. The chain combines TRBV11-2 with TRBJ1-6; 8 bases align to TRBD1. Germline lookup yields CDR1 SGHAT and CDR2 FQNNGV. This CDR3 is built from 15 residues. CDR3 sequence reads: CAGSLERTGYTPLHF. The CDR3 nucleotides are TGTGCCGGCAGCTTAGAGAGGACAGGGTATACACCCCTCCACTTT.

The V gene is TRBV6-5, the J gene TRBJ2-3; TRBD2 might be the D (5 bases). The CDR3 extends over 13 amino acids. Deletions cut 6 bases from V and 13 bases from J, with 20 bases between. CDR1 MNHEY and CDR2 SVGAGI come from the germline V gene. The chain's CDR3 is CASRQVEIAREYF. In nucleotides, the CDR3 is TGTGCCAGCAGACAAGTGGAGATAGCGAGGGAGTATTTT.

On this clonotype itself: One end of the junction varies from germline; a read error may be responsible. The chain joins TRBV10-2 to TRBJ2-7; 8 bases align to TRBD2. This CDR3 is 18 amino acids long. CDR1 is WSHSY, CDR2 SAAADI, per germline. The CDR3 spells CTSSENGWSSGFQYGQYF. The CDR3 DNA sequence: TGCACCAGCAGTGAGAATGGTTGGTCTAGCGGGTTCCAATACGGGCAGTACTTC.

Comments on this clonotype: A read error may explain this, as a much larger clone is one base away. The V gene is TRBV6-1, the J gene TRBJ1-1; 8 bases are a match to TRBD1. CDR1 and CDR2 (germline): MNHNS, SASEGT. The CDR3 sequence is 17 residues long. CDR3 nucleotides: TGTGCCAGCAGTGAAACCGGGACAGGAGGGTATATGGCTGAAGCTTTATTT. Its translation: CASSETGTGGYMAEALF.

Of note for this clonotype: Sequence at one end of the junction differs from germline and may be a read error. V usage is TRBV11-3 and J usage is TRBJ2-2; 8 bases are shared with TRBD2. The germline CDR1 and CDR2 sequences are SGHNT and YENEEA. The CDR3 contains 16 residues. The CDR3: CASSPRTSRLTGELFF. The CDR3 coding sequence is TGTGCCAGCAGCCCTCGGACTAGCCGACTCACCGGGGAGCTATTTTTT.

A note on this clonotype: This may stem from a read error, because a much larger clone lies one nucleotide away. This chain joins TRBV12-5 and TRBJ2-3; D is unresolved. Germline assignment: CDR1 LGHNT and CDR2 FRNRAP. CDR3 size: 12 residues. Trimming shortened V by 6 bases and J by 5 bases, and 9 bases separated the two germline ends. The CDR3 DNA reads TGTGCTAGTGGGGAGAGACTAGATACGCAGTATTTT. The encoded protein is CASGERLDTQYF.

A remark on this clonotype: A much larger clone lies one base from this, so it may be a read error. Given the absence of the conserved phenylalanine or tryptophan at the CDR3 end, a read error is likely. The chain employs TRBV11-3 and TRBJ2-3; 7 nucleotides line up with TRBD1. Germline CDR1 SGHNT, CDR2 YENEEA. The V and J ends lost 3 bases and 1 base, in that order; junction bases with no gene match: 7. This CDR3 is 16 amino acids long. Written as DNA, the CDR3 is TGTGCCAGCAGCTTCCGGACAGGCGTCGGCACAGATACGCAGTATCTT. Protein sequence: CASSFRTGVGTDTQYL.

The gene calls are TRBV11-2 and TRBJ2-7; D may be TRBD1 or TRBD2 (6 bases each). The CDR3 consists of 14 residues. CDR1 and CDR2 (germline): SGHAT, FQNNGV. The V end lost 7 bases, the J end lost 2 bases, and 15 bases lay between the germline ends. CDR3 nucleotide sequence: TGTGCCAGCATTCCTTCCGGGGGCCCCTACGAGCAGTACTTC. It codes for CASIPSGGPYEQYF. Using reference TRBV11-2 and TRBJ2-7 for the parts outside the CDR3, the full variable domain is EAGVAQSPRYKIIEKRQSVAFWCNPISGHATLYWYQQILGQGPKLLIQFQNNGVVDDSQLPKDRFSAERLKGVDSTLKIQPAKLEDSAVYLCASIPSGGPYEQYFGPGTRLTVT.

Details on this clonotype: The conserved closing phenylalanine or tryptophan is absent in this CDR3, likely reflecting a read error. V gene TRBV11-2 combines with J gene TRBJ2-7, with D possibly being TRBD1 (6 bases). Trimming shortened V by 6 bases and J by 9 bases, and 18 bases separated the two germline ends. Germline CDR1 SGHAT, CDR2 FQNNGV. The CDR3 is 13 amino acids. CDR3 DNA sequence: TGTGCCAGCAGTTCCGCCAGGACAGAGGGGCAGTACCTC. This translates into CASSSARTEGQYL.

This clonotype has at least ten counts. CDR3 in amino acids: CASSRTGGDNGYTF. DNA of the CDR3: TGTGCCAGCAGTAGGACAGGGGGCGACAATGGCTACACCTTC. The rearrangement joins TRBV6-5 to TRBJ1-2, with 11 positions matching TRBD1. The CDR3 has 14 residues. V lost 5 bases, J lost 6 bases, and 5 bases stayed unmatched. Germline-derived CDR1 and CDR2 are MNHEY and SVGAGI.

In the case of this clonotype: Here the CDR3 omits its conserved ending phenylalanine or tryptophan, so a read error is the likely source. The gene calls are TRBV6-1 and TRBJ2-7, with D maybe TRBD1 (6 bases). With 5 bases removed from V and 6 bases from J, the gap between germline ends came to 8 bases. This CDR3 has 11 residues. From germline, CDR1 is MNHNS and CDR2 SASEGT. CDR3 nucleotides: TGTGCCAGCAGTAGACAGGTCGAGCAGTACATC. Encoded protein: CASSRQVEQYI.

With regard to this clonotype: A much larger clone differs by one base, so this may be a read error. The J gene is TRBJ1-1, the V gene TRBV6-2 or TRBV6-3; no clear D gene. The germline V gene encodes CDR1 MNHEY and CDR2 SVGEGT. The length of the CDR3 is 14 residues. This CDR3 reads CASSYPGGNTETFF. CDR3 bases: TGTGCCAGCAGTTACCCAGGTGGGAACACTGAAACTTTCTTT.

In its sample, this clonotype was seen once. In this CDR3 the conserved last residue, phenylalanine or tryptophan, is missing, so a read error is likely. CDR3 nucleotide sequence: TGTGCCATCAGGAGATCTGCAACTAATGAAAAACTGTTTATT. Amino acid sequence: CAIRRSATNEKLFI. The chain is built from TRBV10-3 and TRBJ1-4; D is uncertain. Per the germline V gene, CDR1 is ENHRY and CDR2 is SYGVKD. The CDR3 is made up of 14 amino acids. Trimming removed 6 bases at V and 0 bases at J, with 8 bases between.

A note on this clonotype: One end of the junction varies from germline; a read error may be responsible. This chain's CDR3 is CSVVGWAGNYGCTF. DNA for the CDR3: TGCAGCGTTGTTGGTTGGGCGGGGAACTATGGCTGCACCTTC. The chain joins TRBV29-1 to TRBJ1-2; unclear D gene. CDR1 is SQVTM and CDR2 is ANQGSEA in the germline V gene. The CDR3 extends over 14 amino acids.

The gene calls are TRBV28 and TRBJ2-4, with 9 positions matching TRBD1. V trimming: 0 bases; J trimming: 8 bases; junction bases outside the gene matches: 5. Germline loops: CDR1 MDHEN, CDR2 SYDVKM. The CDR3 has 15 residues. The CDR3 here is CASSLWGTGKDIQYF. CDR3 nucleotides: TGTGCCAGCAGTTTATGGGGGACAGGGAAGGACATTCAGTACTTC. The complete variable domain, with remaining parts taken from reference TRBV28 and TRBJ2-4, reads DVKVTQSSRYLVKRTGEKVFLECVQDMDHENMFWYRQDPGLGLRLIYFSYDVKMKEKGDIPEGYSVSREKKERFSLILESASTNQTSMYLCASSLWGTGKDIQYFGAGTRLSVL.

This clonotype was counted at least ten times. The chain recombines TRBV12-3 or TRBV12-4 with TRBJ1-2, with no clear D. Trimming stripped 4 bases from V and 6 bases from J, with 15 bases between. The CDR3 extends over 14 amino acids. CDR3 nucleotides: TGTGCCAGCAGTTCGGACCTCGCACGAGATGGCTACACCTTC. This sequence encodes CASSSDLARDGYTF.

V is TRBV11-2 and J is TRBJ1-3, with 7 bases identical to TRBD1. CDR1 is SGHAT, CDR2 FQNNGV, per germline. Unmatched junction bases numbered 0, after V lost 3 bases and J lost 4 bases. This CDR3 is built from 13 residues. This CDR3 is CASSLDRGNTIYF. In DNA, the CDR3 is TGTGCCAGCAGCTTGGACAGGGGAAACACCATATATTTT.

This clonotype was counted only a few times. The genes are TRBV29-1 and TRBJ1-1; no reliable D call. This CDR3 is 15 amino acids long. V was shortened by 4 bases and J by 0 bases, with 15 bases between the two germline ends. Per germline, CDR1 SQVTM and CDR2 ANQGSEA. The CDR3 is CSVGGGWGMNTEAFF. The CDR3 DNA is TGCAGCGTTGGTGGAGGATGGGGTATGAACACTGAAGCTTTCTTT.

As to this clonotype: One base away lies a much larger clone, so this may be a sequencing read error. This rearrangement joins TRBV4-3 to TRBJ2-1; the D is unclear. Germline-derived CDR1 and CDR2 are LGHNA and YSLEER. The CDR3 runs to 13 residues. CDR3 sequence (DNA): TGCGCCGGCAGCCAAGATTTCTACAATGAGCAGTTCTTC. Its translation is CAGSQDFYNEQFF.

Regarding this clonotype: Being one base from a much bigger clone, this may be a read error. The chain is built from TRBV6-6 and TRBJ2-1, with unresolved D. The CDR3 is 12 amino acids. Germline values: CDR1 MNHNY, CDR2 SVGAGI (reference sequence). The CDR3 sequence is CAGRNPEDEQFF. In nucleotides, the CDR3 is TGTGCCGGCAGGAACCCTGAAGATGAGCAGTTCTTC.

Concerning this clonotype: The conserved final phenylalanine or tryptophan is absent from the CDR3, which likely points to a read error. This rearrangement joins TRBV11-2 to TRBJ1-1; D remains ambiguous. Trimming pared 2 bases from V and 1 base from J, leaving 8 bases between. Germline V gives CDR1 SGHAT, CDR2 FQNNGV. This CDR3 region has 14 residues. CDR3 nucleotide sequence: TGTGCCAGCAGCTTATCAATCACGAACACTGAAGCTTTCTCT. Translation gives CASSLSITNTEAFS.

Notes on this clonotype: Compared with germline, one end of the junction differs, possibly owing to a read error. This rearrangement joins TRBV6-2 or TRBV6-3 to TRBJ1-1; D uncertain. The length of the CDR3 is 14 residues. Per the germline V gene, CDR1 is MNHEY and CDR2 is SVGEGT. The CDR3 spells CASNYGSECTEAFF. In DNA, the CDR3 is TGTGCCAGCAATTACGGGTCAGAGTGCACTGAAGCTTTCTTT.

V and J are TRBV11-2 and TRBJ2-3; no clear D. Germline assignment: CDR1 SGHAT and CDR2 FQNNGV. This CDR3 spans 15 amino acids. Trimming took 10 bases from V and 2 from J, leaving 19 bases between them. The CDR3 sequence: CANNSQLGSTDTQYF. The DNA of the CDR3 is TGTGCCAACAACTCCCAATTGGGGTCCACAGATACGCAGTATTTT.